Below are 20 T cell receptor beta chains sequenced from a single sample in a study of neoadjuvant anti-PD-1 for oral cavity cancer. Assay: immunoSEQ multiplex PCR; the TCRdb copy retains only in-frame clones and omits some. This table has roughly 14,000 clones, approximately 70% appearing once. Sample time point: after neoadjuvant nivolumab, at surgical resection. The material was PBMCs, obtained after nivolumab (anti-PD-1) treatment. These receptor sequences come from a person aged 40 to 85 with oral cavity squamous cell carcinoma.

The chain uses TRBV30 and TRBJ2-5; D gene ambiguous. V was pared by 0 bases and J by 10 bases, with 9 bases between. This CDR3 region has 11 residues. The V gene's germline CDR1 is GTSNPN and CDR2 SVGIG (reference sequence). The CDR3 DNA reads TGTGCCTGGAGTGTACATAGCCTCCAGTACTTC. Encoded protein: CAWSVHSLQYF.

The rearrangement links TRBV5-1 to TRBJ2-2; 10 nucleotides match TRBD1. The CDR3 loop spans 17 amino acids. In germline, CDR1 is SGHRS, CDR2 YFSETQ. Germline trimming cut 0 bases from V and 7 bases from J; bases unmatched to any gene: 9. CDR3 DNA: TGCGCCAGCAGCTTGGCCGGCCCGGGACAGGGGAACGGGGAGCTGTTTTTT. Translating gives CASSLAGPGQGNGELFF.

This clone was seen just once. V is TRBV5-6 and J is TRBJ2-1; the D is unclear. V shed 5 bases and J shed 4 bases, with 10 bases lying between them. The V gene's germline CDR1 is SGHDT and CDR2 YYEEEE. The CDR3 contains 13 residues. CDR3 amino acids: CASRPRSYNEQFF. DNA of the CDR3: TGTGCCAGCAGGCCTCGGAGTTACAATGAGCAGTTCTTC.

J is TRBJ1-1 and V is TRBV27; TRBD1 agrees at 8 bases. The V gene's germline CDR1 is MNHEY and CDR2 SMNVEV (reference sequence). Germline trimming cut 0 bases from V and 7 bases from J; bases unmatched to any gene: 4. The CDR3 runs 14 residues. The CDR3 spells CASSLSQGANEAFF. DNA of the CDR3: TGTGCCAGCAGTTTATCCCAGGGGGCGAATGAAGCTTTCTTT.

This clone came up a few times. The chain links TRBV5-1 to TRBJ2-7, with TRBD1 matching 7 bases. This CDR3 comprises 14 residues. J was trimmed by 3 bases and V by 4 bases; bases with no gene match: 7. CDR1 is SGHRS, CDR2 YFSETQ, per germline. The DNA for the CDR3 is TGCGCCAGCAGCCCGGGACAGATCAACTACGAGCAGTACTTC. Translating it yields CASSPGQINYEQYF.

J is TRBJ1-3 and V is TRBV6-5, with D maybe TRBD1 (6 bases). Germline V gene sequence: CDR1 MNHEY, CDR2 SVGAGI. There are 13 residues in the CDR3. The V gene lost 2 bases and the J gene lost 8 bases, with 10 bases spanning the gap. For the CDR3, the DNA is TGTGCCAGCAGTTACGGTCAGGGGTACACCATATATTTT. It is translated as CASSYGQGYTIYF.

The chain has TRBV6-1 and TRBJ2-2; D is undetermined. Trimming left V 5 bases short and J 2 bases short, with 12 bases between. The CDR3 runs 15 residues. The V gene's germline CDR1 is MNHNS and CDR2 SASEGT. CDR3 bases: TGTGCCAGCAGTTCTTGGCAGGCCAACACCGGGGAGCTGTTTTTT. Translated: CASSSWQANTGELFF.

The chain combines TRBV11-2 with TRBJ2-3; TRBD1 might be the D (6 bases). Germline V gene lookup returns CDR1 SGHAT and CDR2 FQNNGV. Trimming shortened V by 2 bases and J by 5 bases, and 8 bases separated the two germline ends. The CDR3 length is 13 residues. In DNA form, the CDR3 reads TGTGCCAGCAGCTTAAGGGGGAAAGATACGCAGTATTTT. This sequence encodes CASSLRGKDTQYF.

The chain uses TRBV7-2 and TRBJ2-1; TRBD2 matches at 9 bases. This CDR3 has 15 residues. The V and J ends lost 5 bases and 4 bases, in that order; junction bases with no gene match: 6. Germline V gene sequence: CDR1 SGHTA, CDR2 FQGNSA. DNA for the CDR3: TGTGCCAGCAGCCTTAGCGGGGGCCCATACAATGAGCAGTTCTTC. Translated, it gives CASSLSGGPYNEQFF. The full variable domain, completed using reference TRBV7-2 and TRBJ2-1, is GAGVSQSPSNKVTEKGKDVELRCDPISGHTALYWYRQSLGQGLEFLIYFQGNSAPDKSGLPSDRFSAERTGGSVSTLTIQRTQQEDSAVYLCASSLSGGPYNEQFFGPGTRLTVL.

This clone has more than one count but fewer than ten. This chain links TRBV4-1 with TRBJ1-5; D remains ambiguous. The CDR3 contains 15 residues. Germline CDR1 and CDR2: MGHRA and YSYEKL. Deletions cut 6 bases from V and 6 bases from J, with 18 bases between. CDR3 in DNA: TGCGCCAGCAGTCCTGTTTCAATCCCGAGTCAGCCCCAGCATTTT. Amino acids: CASSPVSIPSQPQHF.

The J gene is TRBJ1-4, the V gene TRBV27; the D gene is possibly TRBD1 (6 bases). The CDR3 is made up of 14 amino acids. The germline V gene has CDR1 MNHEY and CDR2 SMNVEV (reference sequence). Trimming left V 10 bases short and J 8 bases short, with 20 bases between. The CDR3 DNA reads TGTGCCACTGCGACCAGGGGATTTACCGAAAAACTGTTTTTT. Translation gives CATATRGFTEKLFF. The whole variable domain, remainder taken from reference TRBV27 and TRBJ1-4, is EAQVTQNPRYLITVTGKKLTVTCSQNMNHEYMSWYRQDPGLGLRQIYYSMNVEVTDKGDVPEGYKVSRKEKRNFPLILESPSPNQTSLYFCATATRGFTEKLFFGSGTQLSVL.

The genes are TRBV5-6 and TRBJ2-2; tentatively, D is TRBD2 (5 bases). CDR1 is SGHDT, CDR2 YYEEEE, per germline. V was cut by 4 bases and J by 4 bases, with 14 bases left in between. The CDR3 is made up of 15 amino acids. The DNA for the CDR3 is TGTGCCAGCAGCCCAGGACTGGGTAGCACCGGGGAGCTGTTTTTT. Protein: CASSPGLGSTGELFF.

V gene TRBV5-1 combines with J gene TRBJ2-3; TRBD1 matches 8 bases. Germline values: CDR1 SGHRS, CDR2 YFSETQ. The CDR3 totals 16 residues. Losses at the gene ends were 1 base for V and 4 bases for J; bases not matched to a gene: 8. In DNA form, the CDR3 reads TGCGCCAGCAGCTTGAGAACAGGGGGAGTGGCAGATACGCAGTATTTT. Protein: CASSLRTGGVADTQYF.

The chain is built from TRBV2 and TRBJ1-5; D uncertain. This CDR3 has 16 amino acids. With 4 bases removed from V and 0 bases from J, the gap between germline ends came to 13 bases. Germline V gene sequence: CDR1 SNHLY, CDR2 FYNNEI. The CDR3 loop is CASSGMKAVSNQPQHF. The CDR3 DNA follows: TGTGCCAGCAGTGGAATGAAGGCAGTTAGCAATCAGCCCCAGCATTTT.

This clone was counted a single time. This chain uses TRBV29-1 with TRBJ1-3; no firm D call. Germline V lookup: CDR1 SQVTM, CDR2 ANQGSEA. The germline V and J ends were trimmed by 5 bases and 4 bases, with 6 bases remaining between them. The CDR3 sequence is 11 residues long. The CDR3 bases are TGCAGCGTTTCCAGAGGAAACACCATATATTTT. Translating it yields CSVSRGNTIYF.

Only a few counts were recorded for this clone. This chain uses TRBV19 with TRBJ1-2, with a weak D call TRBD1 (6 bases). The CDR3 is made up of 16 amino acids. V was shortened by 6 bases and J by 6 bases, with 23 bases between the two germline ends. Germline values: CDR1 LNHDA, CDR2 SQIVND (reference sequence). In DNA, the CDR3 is TGTGCCAGTAGCCAGGACAGCTCTTCCGTCCCCCATGGCTACACCTTC. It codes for CASSQDSSSVPHGYTF. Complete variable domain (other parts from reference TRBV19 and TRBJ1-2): DGGITQSPKYLFRKEGQNVTLSCEQNLNHDAMYWYRQDPGQGLRLIYYSQIVNDFQKGDIAEGYSVSREKKESFPLTVTSAQKNPTAFYLCASSQDSSSVPHGYTFGSGTRLTVV.

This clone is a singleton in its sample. CDR3 coding DNA: TGTGCCAGCAGCTTAGGTTTCGCGAACTACGAGCAGTACTTC. Encoded protein: CASSLGFANYEQYF. V and J are TRBV11-2 and TRBJ2-7; D is undetermined. V dropped 1 base and J dropped 3 bases, with 10 bases sitting between them. The CDR3 length is 14 residues. The germline V gene encodes CDR1 SGHAT and CDR2 FQNNGV.

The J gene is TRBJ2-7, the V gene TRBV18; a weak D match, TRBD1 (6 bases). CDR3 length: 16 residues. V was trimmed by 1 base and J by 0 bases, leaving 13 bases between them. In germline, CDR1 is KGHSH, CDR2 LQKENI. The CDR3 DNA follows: TGTGCCAGCTCACCACTTCAGGGGCCCCTCTCCTACGAGCAGTACTTC. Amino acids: CASSPLQGPLSYEQYF.

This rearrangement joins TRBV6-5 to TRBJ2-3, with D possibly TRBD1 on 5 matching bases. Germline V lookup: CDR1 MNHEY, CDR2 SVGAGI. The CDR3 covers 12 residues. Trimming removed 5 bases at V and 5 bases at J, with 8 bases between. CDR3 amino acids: CASSTTGDTQYF. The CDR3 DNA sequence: TGTGCCAGCAGTACAACAGGAGATACGCAGTATTTT.

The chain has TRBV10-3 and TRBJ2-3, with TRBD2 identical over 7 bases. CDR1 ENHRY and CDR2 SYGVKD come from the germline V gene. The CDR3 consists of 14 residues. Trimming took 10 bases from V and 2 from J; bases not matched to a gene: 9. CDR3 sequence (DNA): TGTGCCACGGCGACTAGCCAAAACACAGATACGCAGTATTTT. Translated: CATATSQNTDTQYF.